The clone carrying this T cell receptor (beta chain) was counted ten times or more. The antigen is unknown. The source of the sample is a study of response to subunit inactivated influenza vaccine. Overall study results and limits: The authors suggested that every seasonal influenza vaccination recruits few new T cells.

TCRdb reprocessed the RT-PCR reads with MiXCR, giving one entry per CDR3 protein. Of about 830,000 distinct CDR3 sequences listed, around 18% are singletons. Germline CDR1 is SQVTM and CDR2 is ANQGSEA. The CDR3 consists of 13 residues. V was clipped by 3 bases and J by 1 base, with 6 bases between them. The clonotype comes from a man in his fifties who received an inactivated influenza vaccine. The chain combines TRBV29-1 with TRBJ2-2, with D possibly TRBD2 on 5 matching bases. Material: PBMCs from blood, obtained more than 4 days after vaccination. This chain's CDR3 is CSVEEENTGELFF. The CDR3 nucleotides read TGCAGCGTTGAGGAGGAGAACACCGGGGAGCTGTTTTTT.